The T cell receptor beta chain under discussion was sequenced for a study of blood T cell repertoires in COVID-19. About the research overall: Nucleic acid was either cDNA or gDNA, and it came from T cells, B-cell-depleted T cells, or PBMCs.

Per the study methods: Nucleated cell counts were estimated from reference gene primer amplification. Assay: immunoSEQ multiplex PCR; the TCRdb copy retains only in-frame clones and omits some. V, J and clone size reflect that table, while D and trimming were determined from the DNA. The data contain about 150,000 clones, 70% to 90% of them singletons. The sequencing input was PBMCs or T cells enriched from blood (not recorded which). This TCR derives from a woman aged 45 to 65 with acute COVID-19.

The CDR3 reads CASSYRAGGDTQYF. Here the CDR3 DNA reads TGTGCCAGCAGTTACCGGGCGGGAGGGGATACGCAGTATTTT. The chain couples TRBV6-5 to TRBJ2-3; 9 bases are a match to TRBD2. CDR1 and CDR2 from the germline V gene are MNHEY and SVGAGI. Unmatched junction bases numbered 3, after V lost 2 bases and J lost 6 bases. This CDR3 comprises 14 residues.